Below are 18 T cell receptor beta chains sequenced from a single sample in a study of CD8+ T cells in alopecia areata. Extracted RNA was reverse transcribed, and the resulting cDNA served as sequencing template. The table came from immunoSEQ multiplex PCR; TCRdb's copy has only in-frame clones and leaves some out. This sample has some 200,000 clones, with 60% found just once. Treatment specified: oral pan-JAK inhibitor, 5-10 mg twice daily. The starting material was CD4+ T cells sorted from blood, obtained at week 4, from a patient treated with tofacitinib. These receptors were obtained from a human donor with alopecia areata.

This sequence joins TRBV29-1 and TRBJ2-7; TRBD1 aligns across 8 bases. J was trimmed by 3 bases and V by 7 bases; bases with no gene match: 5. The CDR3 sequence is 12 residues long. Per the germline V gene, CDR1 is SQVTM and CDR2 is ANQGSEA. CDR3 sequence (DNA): TGCAGCGGGTCTACAGGGGGCTACGAGCAGTACTTC. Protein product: CSGSTGGYEQYF.

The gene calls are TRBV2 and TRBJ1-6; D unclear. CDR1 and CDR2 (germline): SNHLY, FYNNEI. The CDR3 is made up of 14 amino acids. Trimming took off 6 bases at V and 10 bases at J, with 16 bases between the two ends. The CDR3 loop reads CASRGRAVGSPLHF. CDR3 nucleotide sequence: TGTGCCAGCAGGGGTCGGGCCGTGGGGTCACCCCTCCACTTT. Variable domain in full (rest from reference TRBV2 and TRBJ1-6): EPEVTQTPSHQVTQMGQEVILRCVPISNHLYFYWYRQILGQKVEFLVSFYNNEISEKSEIFDDQFSVERPDGSNFTLKIRSTKLEDSAMYFCASRGRAVGSPLHFGNGTRLTVT.

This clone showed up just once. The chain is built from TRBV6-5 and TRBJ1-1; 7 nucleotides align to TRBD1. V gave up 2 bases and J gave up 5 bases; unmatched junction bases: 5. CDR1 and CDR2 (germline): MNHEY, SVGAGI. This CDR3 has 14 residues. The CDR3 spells CASSYEQGRTEAFF. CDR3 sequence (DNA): TGTGCCAGCAGTTACGAACAGGGGAGGACTGAAGCTTTCTTT.

The CDR3 is CASSSVSNYGYTF. CDR3 nucleotides: TGTGCCAGCAGTTCGGTCAGTAACTATGGCTACACCTTC. V is TRBV28 and J is TRBJ1-2; D unclear. With 4 bases removed from V and 1 base from J, the gap between germline ends came to 7 bases. CDR1 is MDHEN, CDR2 SYDVKM, per germline. This CDR3 contains 13 residues.

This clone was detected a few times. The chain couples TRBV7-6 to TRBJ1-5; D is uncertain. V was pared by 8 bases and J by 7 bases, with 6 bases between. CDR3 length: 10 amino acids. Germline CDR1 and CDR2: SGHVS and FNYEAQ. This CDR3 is CASDCQPQHF. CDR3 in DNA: TGTGCCAGCGATTGCCAGCCCCAGCATTTT.

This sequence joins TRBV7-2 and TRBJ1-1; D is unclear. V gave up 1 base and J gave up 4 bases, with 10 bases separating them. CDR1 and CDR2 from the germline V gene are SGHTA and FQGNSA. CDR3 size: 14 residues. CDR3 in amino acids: CASSLGLSGTEAFF. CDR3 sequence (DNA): TGTGCCAGCAGCTTAGGCCTCTCGGGCACTGAAGCTTTCTTT.

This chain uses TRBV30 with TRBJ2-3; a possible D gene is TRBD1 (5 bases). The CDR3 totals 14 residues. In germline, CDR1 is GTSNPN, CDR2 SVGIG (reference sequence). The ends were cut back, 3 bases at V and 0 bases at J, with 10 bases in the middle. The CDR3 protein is CAWRRQFSTDTQYF. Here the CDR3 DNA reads TGTGCCTGGAGAAGACAGTTTAGCACAGATACGCAGTATTTT.

CDR3 bases: TGTGCCTGGACGCCTCTAGACTTGGAGGGTTCACCCCTCCACTTT. Protein: CAWTPLDLEGSPLHF. This chain links TRBV30 with TRBJ1-6; no definite D call. Germline V gene lookup returns CDR1 GTSNPN and CDR2 SVGIG (reference sequence). The CDR3 runs 15 residues. V was clipped by 4 bases and J by 9 bases, with 19 bases between them. Full variable domain (rest looked up from reference TRBV30 and TRBJ1-6): SQTIHQWPATLVQPVGSPLSLECTVEGTSNPNLYWYRQAAGRGLQLLFYSVGIGQISSEVPQNLSASRPQDRQFILSSKKLLLSDSGFYLCAWTPLDLEGSPLHFGNGTRLTVT.

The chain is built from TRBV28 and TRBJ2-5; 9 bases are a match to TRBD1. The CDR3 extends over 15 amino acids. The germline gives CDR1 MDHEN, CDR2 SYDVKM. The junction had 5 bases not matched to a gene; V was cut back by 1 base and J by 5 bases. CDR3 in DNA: TGTGCCAGCAGTTTATCACAGGGGGCTCGGGAGACCCAGTACTTC. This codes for CASSLSQGARETQYF.

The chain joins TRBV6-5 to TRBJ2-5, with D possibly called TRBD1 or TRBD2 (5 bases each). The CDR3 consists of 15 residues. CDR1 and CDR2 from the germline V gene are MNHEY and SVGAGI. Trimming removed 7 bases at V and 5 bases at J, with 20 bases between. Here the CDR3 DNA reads TGTGCCAGCACCCAGTGGGGGTCGACCGGGGAGACCCAGTACTTC. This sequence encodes CASTQWGSTGETQYF.

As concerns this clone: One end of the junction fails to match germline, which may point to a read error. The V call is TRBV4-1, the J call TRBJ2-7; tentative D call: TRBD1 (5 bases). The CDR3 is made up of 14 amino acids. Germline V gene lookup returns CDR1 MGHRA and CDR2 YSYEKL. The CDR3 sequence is CASSQDIGRARWDF. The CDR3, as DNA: TGCGCCAGCAGCCAAGATATTGGCAGGGCCAGGTGGGACTTC.

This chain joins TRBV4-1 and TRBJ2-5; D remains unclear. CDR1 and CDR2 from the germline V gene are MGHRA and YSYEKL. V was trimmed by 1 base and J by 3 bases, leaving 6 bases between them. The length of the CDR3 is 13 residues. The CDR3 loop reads CASSQAPEETQYF. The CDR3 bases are TGCGCCAGCAGCCAAGCGCCAGAAGAGACCCAGTACTTC.

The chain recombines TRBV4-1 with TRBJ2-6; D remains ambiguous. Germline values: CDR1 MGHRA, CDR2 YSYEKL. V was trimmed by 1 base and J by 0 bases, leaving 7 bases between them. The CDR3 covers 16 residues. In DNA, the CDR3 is TGCGCCAGCAGCCAAGCCTGGGGCTCTGGGGCCAACGTCCTGACTTTC. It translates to CASSQAWGSGANVLTF.

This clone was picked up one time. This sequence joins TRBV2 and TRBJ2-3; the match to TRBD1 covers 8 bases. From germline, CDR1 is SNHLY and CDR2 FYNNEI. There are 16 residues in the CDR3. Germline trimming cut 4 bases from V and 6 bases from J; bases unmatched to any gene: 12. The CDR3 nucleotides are TGTGCCAGCAGTGCCATTTCGACAGGGGACGGGGATACGCAGTATTTT. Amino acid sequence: CASSAISTGDGDTQYF.

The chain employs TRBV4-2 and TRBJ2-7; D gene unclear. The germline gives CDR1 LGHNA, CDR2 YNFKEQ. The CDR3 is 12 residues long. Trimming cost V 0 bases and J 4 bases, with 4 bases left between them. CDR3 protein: CASSQDTYEQYF. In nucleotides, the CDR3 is TGTGCCAGCAGCCAAGATACGTACGAGCAGTACTTC.

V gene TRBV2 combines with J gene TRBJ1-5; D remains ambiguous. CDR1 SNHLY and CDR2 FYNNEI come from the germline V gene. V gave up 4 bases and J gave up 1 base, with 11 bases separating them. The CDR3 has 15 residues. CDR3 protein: CASSGHSESNQPQHF. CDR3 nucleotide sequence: TGTGCCAGCAGTGGTCACAGCGAGAGCAATCAGCCCCAGCATTTT.

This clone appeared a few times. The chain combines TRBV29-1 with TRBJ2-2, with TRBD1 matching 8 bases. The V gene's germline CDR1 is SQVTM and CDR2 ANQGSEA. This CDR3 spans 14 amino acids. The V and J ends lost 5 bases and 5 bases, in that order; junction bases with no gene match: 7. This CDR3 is CSVTRTGRTGELFF. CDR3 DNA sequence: TGCAGCGTTACACGGACAGGGCGGACCGGGGAGCTGTTTTTT.

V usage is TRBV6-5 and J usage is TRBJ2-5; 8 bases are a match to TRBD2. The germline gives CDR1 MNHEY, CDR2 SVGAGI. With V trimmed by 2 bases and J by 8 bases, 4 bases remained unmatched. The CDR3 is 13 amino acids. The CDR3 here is CASSYSGRQTQYF. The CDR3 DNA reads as TGTGCCAGCAGTTACAGCGGGAGACAAACCCAGTACTTC.